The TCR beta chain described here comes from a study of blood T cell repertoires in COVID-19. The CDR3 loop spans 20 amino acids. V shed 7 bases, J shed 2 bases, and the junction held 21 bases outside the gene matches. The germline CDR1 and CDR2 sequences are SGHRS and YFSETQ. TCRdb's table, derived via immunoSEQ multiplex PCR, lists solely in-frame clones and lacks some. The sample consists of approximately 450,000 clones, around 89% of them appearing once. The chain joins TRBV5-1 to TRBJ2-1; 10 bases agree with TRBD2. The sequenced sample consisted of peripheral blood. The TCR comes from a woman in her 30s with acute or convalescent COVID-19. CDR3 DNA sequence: TGCGCCAGCCCGAATTATATACTCTATAGCGGGGGGCAGGCCTACAATGAGCAGTTCTTC. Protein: CASPNYILYSGGQAYNEQFF.